The present T cell receptor beta chain was sequenced within a study of blood T cell repertoires in COVID-19. At the level of the study: Whether acute or convalescent, the COVID-19 samples came from the United States, Italy and Spain. T cells, B-cell-depleted T cells, or PBMCs provided the cDNA or gDNA that served as material.

The V and J ends lost 1 base and 2 bases, in that order; junction bases with no gene match: 3. CDR3 size: 15 residues. CDR1 and CDR2 (germline): SGHAT, FQDESV (reference sequence). As handled by the study authors: Estimates of nucleated cell counts were drawn from the amplification of reference gene primers. Produced via immunoSEQ multiplex PCR; TCRdb's table is partial and in-frame only. The V and J calls and the clone size are those of that table, but D and trimming were determined from the DNA. The sample has under 300,000 clones; 70% to 90% are singletons. This clone was counted once. The sequenced material came from peripheral blood. The genes are TRBV11-1 and TRBJ2-3; TRBD1 aligns across 7 bases. The receptor's source is a man aged 25 to 40 who had recovered from COVID-19. The CDR3, as DNA: TGTGCCAGCAGCTTAGAACAGGGGTTCACAGATACGCAGTATTTT. It translates to CASSLEQGFTDTQYF.